These 17 T cell receptor beta chains share one sample of origin, sequenced in a study of T cells expressing NK-cell markers. TCRdb reprocessed the 5' RACE reads and keeps a single row for each CDR3 protein, giving no DNA. This sample's table has 300,000 to 450,000 distinct CDR3 sequences. Sequenced sample: blood T cells: a sorted CD56 or NKG2C T cell subset, CD4+ or CD8+ T cells, or bulk PBMC T cells (not recorded which). The receptors derive from a man aged 18 to 69 in good health.

The chain recombines TRBV6-1 with TRBJ1-5; TCRdb selects TRBD1, and the lack of DNA leaves this call unchecked. Germline V gene lookup returns CDR1 MNHNS and CDR2 SASEGT. The CDR3 is 15 amino acids. The CDR3 region is CASKNAGVGNQPQHF.

The chain carries TRBV14 and TRBJ2-7; TCRdb returns TRBD1, unconfirmable since there is no DNA. CDR1 and CDR2 from the germline V gene are SGHDN and FVKESK. The CDR3 runs 14 residues. The CDR3 loop is CASSTGRGPYEQYF. Filled out from reference TRBV14 and TRBJ2-7, the complete variable domain reads EAGVTQFPSHSVIEKGQTVTLRCDPISGHDNLYWYRRVMGKEIKFLLHFVKESKQDESGMPNNRFLAERTGGTYSTLKVQPAELEDSGVYFCASSTGRGPYEQYFGPGTRLTVT.

The chain has TRBV2 and TRBJ2-3; lacking DNA, the TRBD2 call made by TCRdb goes unchecked. The length of the CDR3 is 19 residues. Germline values: CDR1 SNHLY, CDR2 FYNNEI. The CDR3 region is CASSEGTSGGAPRTDTQYF.

This chain uses TRBV7-2 with TRBJ1-3. Germline V gene lookup returns CDR1 SGHTA and CDR2 FQGNSA. The CDR3 is made up of 14 amino acids. The CDR3: CASSPRGDRNTIYF.

The V call is TRBV12-3 or TRBV12-4, the J call TRBJ2-5; TCRdb's D call of TRBD2 is untestable without DNA. The CDR3 runs 14 residues. The CDR3 loop reads CASRLSGAQETQYF.

The J gene is TRBJ2-2, the V gene TRBV6-1; TCRdb picks TRBD2, but there is no DNA to check that call. The CDR3 consists of 16 residues. Per germline, CDR1 MNHNS and CDR2 SASEGT. CDR3 amino acids: CASSWTSGGATGELFF.

This chain joins TRBV18 and TRBJ2-1; checking the TCRdb D call of TRBD1 is not possible without DNA. CDR1 and CDR2 from the germline V gene are KGHSH and LQKENI. The CDR3 extends over 15 amino acids. This chain's CDR3 is CASSPGVGAAGEQFF.

The chain couples TRBV6-5 to TRBJ1-1; TCRdb designates TRBD1, a call that cannot be tested without DNA. Germline V gene data show CDR1 as MNHEY and CDR2 as SVGAGI. The CDR3 contains 16 residues. The chain's CDR3 is CASSYGDRVRGTEAFF.

This chain connects TRBV18 to TRBJ1-1. CDR3 length: 13 residues. CDR1 and CDR2 from the germline V gene are KGHSH and LQKENI. The CDR3 region is CASSADLNTEAFF.

The chain employs TRBV4-1 and TRBJ1-1. Per the germline V gene, CDR1 is MGHRA and CDR2 is YSYEKL. The CDR3 contains 13 residues. The CDR3 sequence: CASSQDHNTEAFF.

The chain links TRBV5-4 to TRBJ2-5; TCRdb proposes TRBD1, but this gene call is untestable without DNA. This CDR3 spans 15 amino acids. Germline V gene sequence: CDR1 SGHNT, CDR2 YYREEE (reference sequence). CDR3 protein: CASSLRGSAVETQYF.

The J gene is TRBJ1-1, the V gene TRBV12-3 or TRBV12-4; without DNA, the TCRdb call of TRBD1 cannot be checked. This CDR3 is 17 amino acids long. The CDR3 reads CASSPSGAGGMNTEAFF.

The rearrangement joins TRBV20-1 to TRBJ1-2; TCRdb calls TRBD1, which cannot be checked without DNA. This CDR3 has 14 residues. CDR1 is DFQATT, CDR2 SNEGSKA, per germline (reference sequence). The CDR3 is CSANRLRGRYGYTF.

The V and J genes are TRBV6-5 and TRBJ2-5; TCRdb's assignment of TRBD1 cannot be checked, as there is no DNA. This CDR3 is built from 16 residues. Germline assignment: CDR1 MNHEY and CDR2 SVGAGI. The CDR3 sequence is CASSWWGGQGEETQYF.

The chain couples TRBV6-1 to TRBJ2-1; checking the TCRdb D call of TRBD1 is not possible without DNA. The CDR3 has 14 amino acids. The V gene's germline CDR1 is MNHNS and CDR2 SASEGT. CDR3: CASSGGGGYNEQFF.

The V call is TRBV27, the J call TRBJ2-2; TCRdb's D call, TRBD1, is unchecked because there is no DNA. In germline, CDR1 is MNHEY, CDR2 SMNVEV (reference sequence). The CDR3 runs to 14 residues. The CDR3 protein is CASADRDRPGELFF.

CDR3 region: CASSLSGGLPYEQYF. The chain has TRBV5-1 and TRBJ2-7; TCRdb returns TRBD1, unconfirmable since there is no DNA. The CDR3 contains 15 residues. Germline lookup yields CDR1 SGHRS and CDR2 YFSETQ.